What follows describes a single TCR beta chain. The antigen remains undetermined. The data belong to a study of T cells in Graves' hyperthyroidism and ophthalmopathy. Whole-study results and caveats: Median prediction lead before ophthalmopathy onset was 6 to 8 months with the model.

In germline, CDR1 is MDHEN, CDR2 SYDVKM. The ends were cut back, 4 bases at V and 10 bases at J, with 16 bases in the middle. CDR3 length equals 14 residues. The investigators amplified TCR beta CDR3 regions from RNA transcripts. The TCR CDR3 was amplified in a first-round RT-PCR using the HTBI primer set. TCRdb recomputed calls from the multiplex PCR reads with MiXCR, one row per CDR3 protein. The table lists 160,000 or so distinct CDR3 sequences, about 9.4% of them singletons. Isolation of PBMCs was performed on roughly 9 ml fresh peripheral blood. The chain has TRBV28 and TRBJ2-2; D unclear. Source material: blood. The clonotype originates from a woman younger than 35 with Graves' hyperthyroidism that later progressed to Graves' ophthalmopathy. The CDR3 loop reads CASSWTPGHPELFF. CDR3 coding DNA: TGTGCCAGCAGTTGGACCCCGGGCCATCCGGAGCTGTTTTTT.